The rows below give T cell receptor beta chains drawn from one sample of a study of cytomegalovirus exposure and HLA in healthy donors. Using immunoSEQ multiplex PCR, the repertoire was profiled, and TCRdb retains in-frame clones only, with some absent. The sample includes about 140,000 clones, approximately 72% seen only once; the top ten take around 6.3%. The specimen was PBMCs. These receptors originate from a woman in her fifties or sixties in good health and CMV-seronegative. CDR3s include the opening cysteine and the closing phenylalanine or tryptophan. A D gene is named only where the DNA matches it firmly. Size is omitted from some rows. Given values are once, few, many or a class for expanded clones.

d_gene	v_gene	j_gene	abundance	CDR3aa	CDR3nt
TRBD1	TRBV19	TRBJ1-2	once	CASSIMGQAYGYTF	TGTGCCAGTAGTATCATGGGACAGGCCTATGGCTACACCTTC
.	TRBV19	TRBJ2-7	.	CASSIGIPGEQYF	TGTGCCAGTAGTATAGGAATCCCGGGCGAGCAGTACTTC
.	TRBV10-3	TRBJ1-2	.	CAIGGVDGYTF	TGTGCCATCGGGGGGGTAGATGGCTACACCTTC
.	TRBV27	TRBJ1-6	.	CASSLAGDSYNSPLHF	TGTGCCAGCAGTCTAGCGGGGGACTCCTATAATTCACCCCTCCACTTT
TRBD1	TRBV6-6	TRBJ1-3	.	CASSYPTGLGNTIYF	TGTGCCAGCAGTTACCCGACAGGGTTGGGAAACACCATATATTTT
TRBD1	TRBV7-9	TRBJ1-2	.	CSSSLGAGGDYGYTF	TGTTCCAGCAGCTTAGGGGCAGGGGGTGACTATGGCTACACCTTC
.	TRBV9	TRBJ2-1	.	CASSSRVVGYNEQFF	TGTGCCAGCAGCTCCCGCGTTGTTGGTTACAATGAGCAGTTCTTC
TRBD2	TRBV6-6	TRBJ2-1	.	CASRRTSGSYNEQFF	TGTGCCAGCAGGCGCACTAGCGGGAGTTACAATGAGCAGTTCTTC
TRBD2	TRBV9	TRBJ2-5	.	CASSYQASSGVQETQYF	TGTGCCAGCAGCTACCAGGCATCTAGCGGAGTCCAAGAGACCCAGTACTTC
.	TRBV6-5	TRBJ2-5	.	CASSVNGGETQYF	TGTGCCAGCAGTGTGAACGGAGGGGAGACCCAGTACTTC
TRBD2	TRBV19	TRBJ2-7	few	CASRGGGGGSYEQYF	TGTGCCAGTCGGGGAGGCGGCGGGGGATCCTACGAGCAGTACTTC
.	TRBV5-5	TRBJ2-7	once	CASTIGVGPYEQYF	TGTGCCAGCACAATAGGGGTAGGTCCCTACGAGCAGTACTTC
.	TRBV5-1	TRBJ2-3	.	CASSLGTQGADTQYF	TGCGCCAGCAGCTTAGGGACTCAAGGGGCAGATACGCAGTATTTT
.	TRBV7-6	TRBJ2-7	.	CASSPTGAYEQYF	TGTGCCAGCAGCCCCACGGGGGCCTACGAGCAGTACTTC
TRBD2	TRBV2	TRBJ2-7	.	CASSVVGGGPSYEQYF	TGTGCCAGCAGTGTAGTTGGCGGGGGGCCTTCCTACGAGCAGTACTTC
.	TRBV5-1	TRBJ2-3	once	CASSLVGASQGDTQYF	TGCGCCAGCAGCTTGGTAGGGGCCTCTCAAGGGGATACGCAGTATTTT
TRBD2	TRBV5-1	TRBJ2-1	few	CASSLVGSGGLKDNEQFF	TGCGCCAGCAGCTTGGTGGGTAGCGGGGGTTTAAAGGACAATGAGCAGTTCTTC
TRBD2	TRBV9	TRBJ2-7	.	CASSEGTSGDEQYF	TGTGCCAGCAGCGAAGGGACTAGCGGGGATGAGCAGTACTTC
.	TRBV29-1	TRBJ2-3	few	CSVDWQNTDTQYF	TGCAGCGTTGACTGGCAGAACACAGATACGCAGTATTTT
.	TRBV9	TRBJ1-2	.	CASSVELQGNYGYTF	TGTGCCAGCAGCGTAGAGCTACAGGGAAACTATGGCTACACCTTC
.	TRBV5-4	TRBJ2-3	.	CASSGGLGTDTQYF	TGTGCCAGCAGCGGCGGGTTAGGCACAGATACGCAGTATTTT
TRBD2	TRBV7-2	TRBJ2-3	.	CASSGTSGGAGTDTQYF	TGTGCCAGCAGCGGGACTAGCGGGGGGGCGGGCACAGATACGCAGTATTTT
TRBD1	TRBV5-1	TRBJ2-1	.	CASSPRTGAEQFF	TGCGCCAGCAGCCCAAGGACAGGGGCTGAGCAGTTCTTC
.	TRBV11-2	TRBJ2-7	.	CASSPTAGTYEQYF	TGTGCCAGCAGCCCCACAGCAGGGACCTACGAGCAGTACTTC
.	TRBV10-1	TRBJ1-1	once	CASRGDKTLNTEAFF	TGCGCCAGCAGGGGGGACAAAACACTGAACACTGAAGCTTTCTTT
TRBD2	TRBV7-8	TRBJ2-7	.	CASSTGLEDEQYF	TGTGCCAGCAGTACTGGACTAGAGGACGAGCAGTACTTC
.	TRBV9	TRBJ1-4	.	CASSDIGRENEKLFF	TGTGCCAGCAGCGATATCGGCCGGGAGAATGAAAAACTGTTTTTT
.	TRBV15	TRBJ2-3	.	CATSRRRLSSTDTQYF	TGTGCCACCAGCAGGAGGCGTCTTTCTAGCACAGATACGCAGTATTTT
TRBD1	TRBV19	TRBJ1-1	.	CASSMRTGGAWNTEAFF	TGTGCCAGTAGTATGAGGACAGGGGGCGCGTGGAACACTGAAGCTTTCTTT
.	TRBV6-1	TRBJ2-7	.	CASTERGGEQYF	TGTGCCAGCACTGAAAGAGGGGGCGAGCAGTACTTC
TRBD1	TRBV27	TRBJ1-2	.	CATARGQGNYGYTF	TGTGCCACCGCCAGGGGACAGGGGAACTATGGCTACACCTTC
TRBD1	TRBV5-4	TRBJ1-2	.	CASSLGQGKEYGYTF	TGTGCCAGCAGCTTGGGACAGGGGAAGGAGTATGGCTACACCTTC
.	TRBV7-9	TRBJ2-7	.	CASSFQGLSYEQYF	TGTGCCAGCAGCTTCCAGGGATTAAGCTACGAGCAGTACTTC
TRBD1	TRBV18	TRBJ1-5	once	CASSQGAGSNQPQHF	TGTGCCAGCTCACAGGGGGCTGGGAGCAATCAGCCCCAGCATTTT
.	TRBV5-5	TRBJ2-7	.	CASSLGVSYEQYF	TGTGCCAGCAGCTTGGGCGTTTCCTACGAGCAGTACTTC
.	TRBV5-1	TRBJ2-7	.	CASSLASSYEQYF	TGCGCCAGCAGCCTCGCCAGCTCCTACGAGCAGTACTTC
.	TRBV25-1	TRBJ2-7	.	CASSESFYEQYF	TGTGCCAGCAGTGAATCTTTTTACGAGCAGTACTTC
.	TRBV7-2	TRBJ1-3	.	CASSARGSNSGNTIYF	TGTGCCAGCAGCGCCCGGGGTAGCAATTCTGGAAACACCATATATTTT
TRBD2	TRBV7-9	TRBJ2-7	.	CASSPGGNRYEQYF	TGTGCCAGCAGCCCCGGGGGGAACCGCTACGAGCAGTACTTC
.	TRBV11-3	TRBJ1-2	.	CASRLRRVNYGYTF	TGTGCCAGCAGATTACGACGGGTTAACTATGGCTACACCTTC